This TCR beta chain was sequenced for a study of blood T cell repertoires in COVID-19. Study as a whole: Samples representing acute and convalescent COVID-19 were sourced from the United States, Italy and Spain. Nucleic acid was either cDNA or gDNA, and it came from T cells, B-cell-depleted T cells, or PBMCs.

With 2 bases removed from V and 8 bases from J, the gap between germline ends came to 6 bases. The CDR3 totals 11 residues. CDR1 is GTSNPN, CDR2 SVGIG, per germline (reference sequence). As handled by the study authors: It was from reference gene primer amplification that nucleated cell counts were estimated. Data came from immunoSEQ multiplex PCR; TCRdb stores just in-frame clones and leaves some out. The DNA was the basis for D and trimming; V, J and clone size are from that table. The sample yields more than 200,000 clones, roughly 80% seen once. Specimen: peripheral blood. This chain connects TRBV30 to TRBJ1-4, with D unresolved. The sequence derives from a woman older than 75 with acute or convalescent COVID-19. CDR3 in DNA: TGTGCCTGGAGTACGCAGGAAAAACTGTTTTTT. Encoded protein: CAWSTQEKLFF.